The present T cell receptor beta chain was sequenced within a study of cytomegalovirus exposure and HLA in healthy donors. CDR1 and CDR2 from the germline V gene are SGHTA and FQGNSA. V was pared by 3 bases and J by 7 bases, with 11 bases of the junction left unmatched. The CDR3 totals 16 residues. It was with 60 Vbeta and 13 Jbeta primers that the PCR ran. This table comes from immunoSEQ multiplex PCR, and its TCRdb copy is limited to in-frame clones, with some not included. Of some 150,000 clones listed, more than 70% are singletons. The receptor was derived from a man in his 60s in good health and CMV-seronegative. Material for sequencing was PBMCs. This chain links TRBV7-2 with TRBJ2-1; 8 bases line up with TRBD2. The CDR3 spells CASSFLSGGVGNEQFF. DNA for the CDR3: TGTGCCAGCAGCTTTCTAAGCGGGGGTGTTGGTAATGAGCAGTTCTTC.